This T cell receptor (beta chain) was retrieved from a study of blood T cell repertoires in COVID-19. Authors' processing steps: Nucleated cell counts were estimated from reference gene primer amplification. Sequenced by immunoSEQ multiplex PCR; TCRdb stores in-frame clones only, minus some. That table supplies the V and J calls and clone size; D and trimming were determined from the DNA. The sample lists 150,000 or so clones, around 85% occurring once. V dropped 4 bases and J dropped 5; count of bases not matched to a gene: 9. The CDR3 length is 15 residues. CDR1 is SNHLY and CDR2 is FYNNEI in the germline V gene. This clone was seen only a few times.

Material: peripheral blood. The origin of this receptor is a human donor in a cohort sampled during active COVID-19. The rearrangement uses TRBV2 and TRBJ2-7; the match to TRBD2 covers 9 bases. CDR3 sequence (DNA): TGTGCCAGCAGTGCCCTGACTAGCGGAGCCCACGAGCAGTACTTC. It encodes CASSALTSGAHEQYF. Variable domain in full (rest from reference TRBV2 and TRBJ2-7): EPEVTQTPSHQVTQMGQEVILRCVPISNHLYFYWYRQILGQKVEFLVSFYNNEISEKSEIFDDQFSVERPDGSNFTLKIRSTKLEDSAMYFCASSALTSGAHEQYFGPGTRLTVT.